This TCR beta chain was profiled in a study of T cells in Graves' hyperthyroidism and ophthalmopathy. Study-wide points: The model's output predicted ophthalmopathy at a median of 6.5 months prior to onset. Most thyroid clonotypes that were expanded above 0.001 also turned up in blood.

Amplified regions were TCR beta CDR3 sequences from RNA transcripts. A set of HTBI primers served as the primers for a first-round RT-PCR of the TCR CDR3. TCRdb reprocessed the multiplex PCR reads via MiXCR and lists one record per CDR3 protein. The repertoire holds 450,000 to 500,000 distinct CDR3 sequences, with about 22% as singletons. Trimming cost V 3 bases and J 6 bases; bases outside gene matches: 4. The CDR3 extends over 15 amino acids. This clonotype was found many times. Antigen unknown. Sequenced input: blood. The V call is TRBV12-3 or TRBV12-4, the J call TRBJ2-7, with 14 bases aligning to TRBD2. The receptor was isolated from a woman between 70 and 85 years old with Graves' ophthalmopathy. The DNA for the CDR3 is TGTGCCAGCAGTTTGGGGACTAGCGGGAGACTCGAGCAGTACTTC. This encodes CASSLGTSGRLEQYF.